Given below is one TCR beta chain in context. The antigen remains unidentified. CDR1 and CDR2 (germline): SEHNR, FQNEAQ (reference sequence). V lost 8 bases to trimming and J lost 5 bases; unmatched junction nucleotides: 10. The CDR3 loop spans 14 amino acids. This record belongs to a study of post-analysis software for immune sequencing data. Study information: Relapsing-remitting, secondary progressive and progressive-relapsing multiple sclerosis courses were included. Study results and caveats: Controls had significantly higher normalized Chao1 diversity than multiple sclerosis patients. TRBV5-6, TRBV5-1 and TRBV20-1 were among a few TRBV segments more frequent in patients than controls. When the samples were clustered directly with F measure, those that had been prepared in the same batch showed strong co-clustering.

Unique-molecular-identifier-tagged TCR beta cDNA libraries were used. Each sample of roughly 0.9 to 11 million input T cells yielded around 500,000 cDNA molecules, so each molecule approximated one T cell. One entry per CDR3 protein, called by TCRdb with MiXCR from the PCR reads. The table shows roughly 800,000 distinct CDR3 sequences, with around 50% occurring only once. V gene TRBV7-9 combines with J gene TRBJ1-1, with 8 bases lining up with TRBD1. Sequenced: blood. This receptor was identified in a girl between 10 and 17 years old with multiple sclerosis. The CDR3 region is CASLLDRGGTEAFF. In DNA form, the CDR3 reads TGTGCCAGCCTACTTGACAGGGGTGGAACTGAAGCTTTCTTT.